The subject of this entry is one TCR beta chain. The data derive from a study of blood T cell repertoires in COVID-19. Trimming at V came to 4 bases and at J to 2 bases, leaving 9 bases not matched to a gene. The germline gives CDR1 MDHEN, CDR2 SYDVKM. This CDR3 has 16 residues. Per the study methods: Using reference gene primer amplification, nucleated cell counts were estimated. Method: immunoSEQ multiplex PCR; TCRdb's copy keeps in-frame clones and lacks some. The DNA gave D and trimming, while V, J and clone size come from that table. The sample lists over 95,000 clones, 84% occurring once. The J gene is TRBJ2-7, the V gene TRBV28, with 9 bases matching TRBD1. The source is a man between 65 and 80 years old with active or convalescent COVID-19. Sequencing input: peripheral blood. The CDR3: CASSSSGTGQTYEQYF. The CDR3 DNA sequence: TGTGCCAGCAGTTCCTCCGGGACAGGGCAAACCTACGAGCAGTACTTC. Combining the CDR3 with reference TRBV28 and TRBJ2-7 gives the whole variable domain DVKVTQSSRYLVKRTGEKVFLECVQDMDHENMFWYRQDPGLGLRLIYFSYDVKMKEKGDIPEGYSVSREKKERFSLILESASTNQTSMYLCASSSSGTGQTYEQYFGPGTRLTVT.